This TCR beta chain derives from a study of monozygotic twins with inflammatory bowel disease (dated by TCRdb to the late 2010s). About the study as a whole: A total of some 28 monozygotic twin pairs were included in the full study, comprising nine German pairs (four IBD-concordant, five IBD-discordant) and 19 IBD-discordant Danish pairs. Each individual had, on average, about 151 000 unique TCRalpha sequences and 181 000 unique TCRbeta sequences available for analysis. Disease-associated traits were sought mainly through comparisons between IBD patients and their genetically identical healthy co-twins within discordant pairs. Study-level results and caveats: Distinction between different T cell subtypes could not be achieved in the analysis. The results gave no support for a single strong signal or clonotype linked to IBD. Measured by the inverse Simpson index, TCRbeta repertoire diversity was lower in IBD patients than in their healthy co-twins. Background noise and inter-individual variability may have been introduced into the repertoires by the differing immunosuppressive treatments among patients. Compared with healthy twins, IBD patients shared fewer clonotypes with other individuals, and the difference was most pronounced in patients with signs of disease activity. No difference in repertoire similarity was observed between concordant and discordant twins, possibly owing to limited statistical power.

From each donor, a roughly 2.6 ml peripheral blood sample was collected into PAXgene tubes and stored at -80 degrees C. Total RNA was isolated from whole blood with the PAXgene blood miRNA kit on an automated QIAcube, without T cell sorting. Peripheral blood from monozygotic twin pairs who were concordant or discordant for inflammatory bowel disease underwent deep TCRalpha and TCRbeta repertoire profiling using unique molecular barcoding. Smoking habits were recorded for all twin pairs, with individuals classified as current, former or never smokers. Comment on this clonotype: It lacks a known antigen.

The library was obtained by 5' RACE. Each TCR library was prepared from around 3.5 ug of total RNA. For each sample, cDNA was synthesized in eight separate reactions using SMARTScribe reverse transcriptase. During cDNA synthesis, unique molecular identifiers containing a 6-nucleotide sample barcode were introduced by template switching. TCRalpha and TCRbeta cDNA was amplified by two nested PCRs of approximately 17 and 9 cycles, with bead purification after each PCR. Before amplification, the cDNA was both treated with uracil DNA-glycosylase and purified with the QIAquick PCR purification kit. The second PCR was the step at which Illumina TruSeq-compatible adapters and sample-specific barcodes were added. TapeStation and Qubit were used to check library quality and concentration, and 5 ng of each library went into the pool. Sequencing of the pooled libraries was done on an Illumina HiSeq2500 single-index Rapid Run using custom sequencing primers and 2 x 100 bp reads. Concerning the study's data processing: UMI-based consensus assembly with MiGEC version 1.2.6 was used to correct PCR and sequencing errors. MiXCR version 2.1.1 handled V(D)J alignment, clonotype assembly and CDR3 extraction. Gene usage, clonotype sharing and MAIT/NKT TCR abundance were normalised by analysing the top 1000, 10 000 and 20 000 clonotypes per sample. Diversity was computed as the inverse Simpson index with the vegan R package after downsampling to 27 000 UMIs. Statistical testing used paired Mann-Whitney U tests on the discordant twin pairs and applied Benjamini-Hochberg correction for multiple testing. TCRdb reprocessed the reads and assigns one entry to each CDR3 protein sequence, leaving out DNA. TCRdb's processing, not the authors' own work, is the source of the V and J calls. This sample's table contains about 380,000 distinct CDR3 sequences. About 2.5% of the sample is taken by the ten largest.

Inclusive of the bounding cysteine and phenylalanine, the CDR3 is 18 residues long. No DNA appears here. CDR1 and CDR2 are read off the germline V gene (reference sequence) as DFQATT and SNEGSKA. Material for sequencing was blood. The sequence was obtained from a human donor with ulcerative colitis or Crohn's disease, or a healthy co-twin of an affected twin (not recorded which). The sequence joins TRBV20-1 to TRBJ1-2; TCRdb reports TRBD1, a call that lacks DNA to check it against. The CDR3 is CSASARGRRRVPNYGYTF.